This is a list of T cell receptor beta chains from one sample in a study of cytomegalovirus exposure and HLA in healthy donors. Profiled with immunoSEQ multiplex PCR; TCRdb holds only in-frame clones, not every one. Among about 300,000 clones, 70% to 90% were seen once, and the ten largest hold 0.92%. The sequencing sample was made of PBMCs. Source of these receptors: a woman aged 18 to 35 in good health and CMV-seronegative. Both conserved end residues are part of each CDR3.

V gene,J gene,CDR3 protein
TRBV29-1,TRBJ2-5,CSVGQESGRGETQYF
TRBV5-6,TRBJ1-4,CASSFGQGQKLFF
TRBV30,TRBJ1-2,CAWTGGLYGYTF
TRBV25-1,TRBJ1-2,CASSGGQGRFYGYTF
TRBV7-3,TRBJ2-7,CASSLAGLTEQYF
TRBV7-2,TRBJ1-2,CASSLGIGDRVGGYTF
TRBV19,TRBJ2-7,CASSIGATGAEQYF
TRBV15,TRBJ2-7,CATSRDLELGLDRYEQYF
TRBV6-6,TRBJ2-3,CASRREGPDTQYF
TRBV25-1,TRBJ1-1,CASSETGGNTEAFF